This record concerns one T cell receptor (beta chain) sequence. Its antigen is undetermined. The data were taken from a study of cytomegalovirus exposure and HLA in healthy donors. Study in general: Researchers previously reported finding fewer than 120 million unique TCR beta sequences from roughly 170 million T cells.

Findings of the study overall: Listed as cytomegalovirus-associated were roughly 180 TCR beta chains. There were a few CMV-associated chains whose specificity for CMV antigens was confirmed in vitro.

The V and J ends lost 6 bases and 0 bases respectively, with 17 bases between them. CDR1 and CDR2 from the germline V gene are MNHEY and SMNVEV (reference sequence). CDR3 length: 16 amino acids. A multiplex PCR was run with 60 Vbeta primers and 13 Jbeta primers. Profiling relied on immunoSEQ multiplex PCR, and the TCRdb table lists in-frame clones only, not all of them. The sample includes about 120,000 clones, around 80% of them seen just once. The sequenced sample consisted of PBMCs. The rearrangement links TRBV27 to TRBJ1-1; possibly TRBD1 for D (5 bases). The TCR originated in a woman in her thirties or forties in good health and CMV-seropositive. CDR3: CASSPEHRGMNTEAFF. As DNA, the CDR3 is TGTGCCAGCAGCCCAGAGCACCGGGGGATGAACACTGAAGCTTTCTTT.